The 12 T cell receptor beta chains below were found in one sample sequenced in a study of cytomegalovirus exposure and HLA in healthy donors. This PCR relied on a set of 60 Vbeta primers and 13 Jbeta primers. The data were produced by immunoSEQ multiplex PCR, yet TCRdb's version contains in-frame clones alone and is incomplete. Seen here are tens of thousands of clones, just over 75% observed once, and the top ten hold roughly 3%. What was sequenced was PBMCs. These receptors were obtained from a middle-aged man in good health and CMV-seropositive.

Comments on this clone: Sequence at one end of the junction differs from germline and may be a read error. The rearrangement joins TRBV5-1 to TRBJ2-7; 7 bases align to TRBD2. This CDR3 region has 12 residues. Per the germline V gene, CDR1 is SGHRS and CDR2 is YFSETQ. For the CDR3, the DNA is TGCGCCAGCAGCTTGGGACCGGGAGGACTACACTTC. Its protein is CASSLGPGGLHF.

CDR3 nucleotides: TGTGCCAGCAGCGGGGGGGGACAGGGGGCTAGTGGCTACACCTTC. This codes for CASSGGGQGASGYTF. The chain carries TRBV27 and TRBJ1-2; 12 nucleotides agree with TRBD1. The CDR3 is 15 amino acids. Per germline, CDR1 MNHEY and CDR2 SMNVEV (reference sequence). V dropped 6 bases and J dropped 7; count of bases not matched to a gene: 9.

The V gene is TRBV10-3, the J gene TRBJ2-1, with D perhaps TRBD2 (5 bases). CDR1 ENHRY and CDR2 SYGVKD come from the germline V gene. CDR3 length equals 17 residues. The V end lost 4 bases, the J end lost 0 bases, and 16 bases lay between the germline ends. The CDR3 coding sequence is TGTGCCATCAGTGGACCCTCAAGCGGTAGCTCCTACAATGAGCAGTTCTTC. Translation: CAISGPSSGSSYNEQFF.

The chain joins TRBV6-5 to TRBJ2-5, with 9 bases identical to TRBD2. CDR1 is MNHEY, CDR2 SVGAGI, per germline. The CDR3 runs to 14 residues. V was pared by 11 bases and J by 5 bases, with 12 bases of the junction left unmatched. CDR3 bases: TGTGCCCTCGGAAAGCGGGGGGCCCGGGAGACCCAGTACTTC. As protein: CALGKRGARETQYF.

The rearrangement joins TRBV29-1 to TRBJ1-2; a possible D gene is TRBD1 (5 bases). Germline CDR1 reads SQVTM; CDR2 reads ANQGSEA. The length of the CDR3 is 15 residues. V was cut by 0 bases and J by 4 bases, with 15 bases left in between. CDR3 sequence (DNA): TGCAGCGTTGAAGAACATCACACCGGGGGCTATGGCTACACCTTC. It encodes CSVEEHHTGGYGYTF.

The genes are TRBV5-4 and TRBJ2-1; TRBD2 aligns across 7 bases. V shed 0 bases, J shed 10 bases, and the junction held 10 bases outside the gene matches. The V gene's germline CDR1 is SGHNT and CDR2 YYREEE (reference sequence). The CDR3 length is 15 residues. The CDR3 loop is CASSLGSSGQKEQFF. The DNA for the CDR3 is TGTGCCAGCAGCTTGGGGTCTAGCGGCCAGAAGGAGCAGTTCTTC.

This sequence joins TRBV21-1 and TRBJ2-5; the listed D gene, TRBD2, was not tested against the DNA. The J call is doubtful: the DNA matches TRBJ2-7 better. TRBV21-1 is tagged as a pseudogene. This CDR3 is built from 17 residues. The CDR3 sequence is CASIPGIGGLAPREQYF. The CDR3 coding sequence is TGTGCCAGCATCCCGGGGATTGGCGGACTGGCCCCTCGCGAGCAGTACTTC.

The CDR3 reads CASSIDPAGVGELFF. The CDR3, as DNA: TGTGCCAGTAGTATAGACCCAGCGGGAGTCGGGGAGCTGTTTTTT. This chain links TRBV19 with TRBJ2-2, with 8 bases matching TRBD2. Trimming cost V 0 bases and J 7 bases; bases outside gene matches: 4. Germline CDR1 is LNHDA and CDR2 is SQIVND (reference sequence). This CDR3 contains 15 residues.

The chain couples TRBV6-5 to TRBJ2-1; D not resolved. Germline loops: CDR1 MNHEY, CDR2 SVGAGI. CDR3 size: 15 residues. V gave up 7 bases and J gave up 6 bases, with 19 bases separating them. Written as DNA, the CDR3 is TGTGCCAGCACTGACACGAGAATGATAAGCAATGAGCAGTTCTTC. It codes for CASTDTRMISNEQFF.

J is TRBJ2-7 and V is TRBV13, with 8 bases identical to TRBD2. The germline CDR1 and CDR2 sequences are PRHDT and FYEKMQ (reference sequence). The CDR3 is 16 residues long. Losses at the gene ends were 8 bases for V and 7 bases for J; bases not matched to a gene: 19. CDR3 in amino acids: CASRLRVLAGEGEQYF. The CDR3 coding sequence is TGTGCCAGCCGCCTTAGGGTCCTAGCGGGCGAAGGAGAGCAGTACTTC.

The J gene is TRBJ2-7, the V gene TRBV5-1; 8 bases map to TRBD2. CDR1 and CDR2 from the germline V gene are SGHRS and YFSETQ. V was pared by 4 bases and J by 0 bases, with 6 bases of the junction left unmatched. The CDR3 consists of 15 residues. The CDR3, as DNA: TGCGCCAGCAGCCCGGGGGGGTTGAACTCCTACGAGCAGTACTTC. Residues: CASSPGGLNSYEQYF. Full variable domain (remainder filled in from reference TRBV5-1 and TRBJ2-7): KAGVTQTPRYLIKTRGQQVTLSCSPISGHRSVSWYQQTPGQGLQFLFEYFSETQRNKGNFPGRFSGRQFSNSRSEMNVSTLELGDSALYLCASSPGGLNSYEQYFGPGTRLTVT.

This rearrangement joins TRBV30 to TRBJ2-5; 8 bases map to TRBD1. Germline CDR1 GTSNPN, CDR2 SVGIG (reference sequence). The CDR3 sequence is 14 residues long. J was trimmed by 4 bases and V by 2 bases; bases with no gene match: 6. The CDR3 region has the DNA TGTGCCTGGAGTACGACAGGGGTCGGAGAGACCCAGTACTTC. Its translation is CAWSTTGVGETQYF. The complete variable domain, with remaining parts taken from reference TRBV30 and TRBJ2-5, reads SQTIHQWPATLVQPVGSPLSLECTVEGTSNPNLYWYRQAAGRGLQLLFYSVGIGQISSEVPQNLSASRPQDRQFILSSKKLLLSDSGFYLCAWSTTGVGETQYFGPGTRLLVL.